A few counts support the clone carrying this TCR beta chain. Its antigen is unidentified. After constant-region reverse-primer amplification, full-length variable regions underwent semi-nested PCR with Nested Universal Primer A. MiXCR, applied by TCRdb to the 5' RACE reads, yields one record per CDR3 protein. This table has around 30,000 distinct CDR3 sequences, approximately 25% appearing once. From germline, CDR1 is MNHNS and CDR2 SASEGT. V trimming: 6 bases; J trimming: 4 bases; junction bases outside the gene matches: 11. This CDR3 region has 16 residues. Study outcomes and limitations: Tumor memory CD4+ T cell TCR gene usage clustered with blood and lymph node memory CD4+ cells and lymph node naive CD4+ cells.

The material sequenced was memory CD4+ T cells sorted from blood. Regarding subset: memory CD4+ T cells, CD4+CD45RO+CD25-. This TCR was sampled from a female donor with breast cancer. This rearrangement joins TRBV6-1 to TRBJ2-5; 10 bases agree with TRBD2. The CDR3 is CASRQSLAGVRETQYF. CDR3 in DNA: TGTGCCAGCAGACAATCGCTAGCGGGGGTGAGAGAGACCCAGTACTTC.